The next 5 T cell receptor beta chains were all read from a single sample in a study of identical twins. One entry per CDR3 protein results from TCRdb running MiXCR on the 5' RACE reads. The data show about 530,000 distinct CDR3 sequences, with about a fifth seen just once and about 0.5% held by the top ten. The same data also went into a second study, on yellow fever vaccine responses in identical twins.

The sample consisted of CD4+ T cells sorted from blood. Receptor source: a woman aged 18-29 years in good health.

This clonotype has just a few counts. This chain joins TRBV7-2 and TRBJ1-1, with D perhaps TRBD1 (5 bases). CDR3 size: 13 residues. The germline V gene has CDR1 SGHTA and CDR2 FQGNSA. Trimming took off 4 bases at V and 4 bases at J, with 10 bases between the two ends. CDR3 nucleotides: TGTGCCAGCAGCTCCAGGGCGAGCACTGAAGCTTTCTTT. Translating it yields CASSSRASTEAFF.

This clonotype was counted between two and nine times. This chain connects TRBV5-5 to TRBJ2-5; 8 nucleotides line up with TRBD2. Looked up from germline, CDR1 is SGHKS and CDR2 is YYEKEE (reference sequence). The CDR3 runs 14 residues. V dropped 4 bases and J dropped 5; count of bases not matched to a gene: 7. The CDR3: CASSRRGAEETQYF. The CDR3 bases are TGTGCCAGCAGCCGGCGGGGGGCTGAGGAGACCCAGTACTTC. Full variable domain (outside the CDR3, taken from reference TRBV5-5 and TRBJ2-5): DAGVTQSPTHLIKTRGQQVTLRCSPISGHKSVSWYQQVLGQGPQFIFQYYEKEERGRGNFPDRFSARQFPNYSSELNVNALLLGDSALYLCASSRRGAEETQYFGPGTRLLVL.

This clonotype occurred a few times. The chain has TRBV10-2 and TRBJ2-7, with a tentative D call TRBD2 (6 bases). The V gene lost 5 bases and the J gene lost 5 bases, with 10 bases spanning the gap. Germline CDR1 is WSHSY and CDR2 is SAAADI. The CDR3 contains 12 residues. The chain's CDR3 is CASSQGLHEQYF. CDR3 in DNA: TGCGCCAGCAGTCAGGGACTCCACGAGCAGTACTTC.

The chain is built from TRBV5-1 and TRBJ2-7, with 8 bases that match TRBD2. The CDR3 is made up of 15 amino acids. Per germline, CDR1 SGHRS and CDR2 YFSETQ. Trimming removed 2 bases from V and 6 bases from J; junction bases left unmatched: 10. CDR3 residues: CASSLETSVLGEQYF. DNA for the CDR3: TGCGCCAGCAGCTTAGAGACTAGCGTCTTGGGCGAGCAGTACTTC.

This clonotype has just a few counts. The chain employs TRBV6-1 and TRBJ2-1, with D possibly TRBD1 on 6 matching bases. CDR3 length equals 16 residues. V was clipped by 7 bases and J by 6 bases, with 22 bases between them. Germline values: CDR1 MNHNS, CDR2 SASEGT. The chain's CDR3 is CASNPRLQGSGNEQFF. DNA of the CDR3: TGTGCCAGCAACCCCCGTCTACAGGGAAGTGGCAATGAGCAGTTCTTC.